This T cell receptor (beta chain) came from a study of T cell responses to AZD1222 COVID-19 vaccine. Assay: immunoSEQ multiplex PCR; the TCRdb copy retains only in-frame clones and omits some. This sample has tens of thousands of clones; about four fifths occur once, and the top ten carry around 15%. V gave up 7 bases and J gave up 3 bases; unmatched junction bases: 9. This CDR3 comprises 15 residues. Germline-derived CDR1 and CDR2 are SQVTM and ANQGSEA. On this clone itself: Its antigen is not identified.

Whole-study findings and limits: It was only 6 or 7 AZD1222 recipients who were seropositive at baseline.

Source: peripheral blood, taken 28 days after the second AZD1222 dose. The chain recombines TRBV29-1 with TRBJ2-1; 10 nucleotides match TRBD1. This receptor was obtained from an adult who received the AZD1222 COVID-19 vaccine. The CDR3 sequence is CSADPRDRGYNEQFF. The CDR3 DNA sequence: TGCAGCGCTGACCCCCGGGACAGGGGCTACAATGAGCAGTTCTTC.